The entry that follows covers one T cell receptor (beta chain) sequence. This specimen belongs to a study of blood T cell repertoires in COVID-19. About the study: Samples of COVID-19 (acute and convalescent) were obtained from the United States, Italy and Spain. In each case, the material was cDNA or gDNA derived from T cells, B-cell-depleted T cells, or PBMCs.

V gave up 3 bases and J gave up 2 bases; unmatched junction bases: 2. Germline values: CDR1 MRHNA, CDR2 SNTAGT. The CDR3 consists of 15 residues. Original analysis: Amplification of reference gene primers was used by the study to estimate nucleated cell counts. The repertoire was sequenced with immunoSEQ multiplex PCR; TCRdb's copy has only in-frame clones and lacks some. For V, J and clone size, that table is used; D and trimming come from the DNA. The profile shows about 400,000 clones, more than 80% of them singletons. This chain connects TRBV6-4 to TRBJ2-1, with 9 bases fitting TRBD2. The sequencing input was peripheral blood. This TCR derives from a woman aged 30 to 39 with active or convalescent COVID-19. The CDR3 DNA sequence: TGTGCCAGCAGTGAATTAGCGGGGGCCTACAATGAGCAGTTCTTC. Encoded protein: CASSELAGAYNEQFF.